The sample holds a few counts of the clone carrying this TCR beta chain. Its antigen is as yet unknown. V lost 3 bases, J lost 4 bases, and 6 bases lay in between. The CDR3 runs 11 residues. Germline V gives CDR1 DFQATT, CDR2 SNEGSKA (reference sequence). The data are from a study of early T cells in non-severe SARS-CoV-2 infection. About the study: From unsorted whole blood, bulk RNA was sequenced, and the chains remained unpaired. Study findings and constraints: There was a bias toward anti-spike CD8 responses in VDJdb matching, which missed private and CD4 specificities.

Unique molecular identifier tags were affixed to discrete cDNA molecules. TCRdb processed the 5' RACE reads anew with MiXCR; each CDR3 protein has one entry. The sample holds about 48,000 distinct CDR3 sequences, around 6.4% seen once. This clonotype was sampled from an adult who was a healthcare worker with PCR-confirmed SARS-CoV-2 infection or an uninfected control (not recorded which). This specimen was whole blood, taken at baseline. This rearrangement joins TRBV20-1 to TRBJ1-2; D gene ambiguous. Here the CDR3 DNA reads TGCAGTGCTAGCGGGTTCTATGGCTACACCTTC. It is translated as CSASGFYGYTF.